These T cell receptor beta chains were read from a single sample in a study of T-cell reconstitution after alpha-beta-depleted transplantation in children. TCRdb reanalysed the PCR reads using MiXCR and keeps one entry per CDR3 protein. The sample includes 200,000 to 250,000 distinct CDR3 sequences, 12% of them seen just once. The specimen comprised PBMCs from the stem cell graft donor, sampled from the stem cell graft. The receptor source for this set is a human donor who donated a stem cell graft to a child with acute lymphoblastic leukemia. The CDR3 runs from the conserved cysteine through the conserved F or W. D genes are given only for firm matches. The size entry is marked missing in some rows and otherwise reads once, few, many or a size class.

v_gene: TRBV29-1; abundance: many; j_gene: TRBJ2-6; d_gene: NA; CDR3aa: CSVIHNAGANVLTF; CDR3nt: TGCAGCGTCATACATAACGCTGGGGCCAACGTCCTGACTTTC
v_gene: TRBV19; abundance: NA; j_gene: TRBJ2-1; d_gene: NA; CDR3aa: CASSIRVSYNEQFF; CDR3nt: TGTGCCAGTAGTATCAGGGTTTCCTACAATGAGCAGTTCTTC
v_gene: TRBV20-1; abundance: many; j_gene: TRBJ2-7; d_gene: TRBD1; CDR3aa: CSARQGAYEQYF; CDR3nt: TGCAGTGCCAGACAGGGGGCCTACGAGCAGTACTTC
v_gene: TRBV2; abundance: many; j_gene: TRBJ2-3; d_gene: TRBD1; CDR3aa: CASRKGQVTDTQYF; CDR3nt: TGTGCCAGCCGAAAGGGACAGGTCACAGATACGCAGTATTTT
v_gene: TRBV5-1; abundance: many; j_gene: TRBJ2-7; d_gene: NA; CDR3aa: CASSLPSDEQYF; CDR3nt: TGCGCCAGCAGTCTACCCTCCGACGAGCAGTACTTC
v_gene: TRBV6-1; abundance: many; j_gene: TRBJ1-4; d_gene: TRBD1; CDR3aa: CASSPGQGIEKLFF; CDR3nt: TGTGCCAGCAGCCCGGGACAGGGGATTGAAAAACTGTTTTTT
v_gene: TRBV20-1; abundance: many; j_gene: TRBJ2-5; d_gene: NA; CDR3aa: CSARARGRLGETQYF; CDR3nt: TGCAGTGCTAGAGCCAGGGGGAGGTTGGGTGAGACCCAGTACTTC
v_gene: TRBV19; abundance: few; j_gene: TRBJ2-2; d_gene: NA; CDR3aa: CASSSVTEVTGELFF; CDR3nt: TGTGCCAGTAGTTCGGTGACAGAAGTGACCGGGGAGCTGTTTTTT
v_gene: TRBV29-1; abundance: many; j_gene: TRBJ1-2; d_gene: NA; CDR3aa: CSVEDLGTVNYGYTF; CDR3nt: TGCAGCGTTGAAGATCTAGGGACGGTTAACTATGGCTACACCTTC
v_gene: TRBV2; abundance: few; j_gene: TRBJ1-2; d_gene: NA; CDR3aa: CASSEAPHNYGYTF; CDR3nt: TGTGCCAGCAGTGAAGCCCCACATAACTATGGCTACACCTTC
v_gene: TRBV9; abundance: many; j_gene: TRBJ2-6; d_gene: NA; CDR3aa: CASSSQTGSGANVLTF; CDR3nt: TGTGCCAGCAGCTCCCAAACAGGCTCTGGGGCCAACGTCCTGACTTTC
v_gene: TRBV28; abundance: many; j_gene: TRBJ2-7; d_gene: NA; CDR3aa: CASSLPGSYEQYF; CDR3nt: TGTGCCAGCAGTTTACCGGGCTCCTACGAGCAGTACTTC
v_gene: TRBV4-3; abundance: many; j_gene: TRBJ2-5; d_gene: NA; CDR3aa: CASSQLIGRVQETQYF; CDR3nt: TGCGCCAGCAGCCAACTCATAGGACGGGTCCAAGAGACCCAGTACTTC
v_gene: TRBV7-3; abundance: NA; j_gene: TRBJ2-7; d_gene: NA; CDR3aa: CASSSSRDHYEQYF; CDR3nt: TGTGCCAGCAGCTCCTCCCGGGACCACTACGAGCAGTACTTC
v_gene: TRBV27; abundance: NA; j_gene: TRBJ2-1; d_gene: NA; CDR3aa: CASSNRAPSYNEQFF; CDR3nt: TGTGCCAGCAGTAACAGGGCCCCCTCCTACAATGAGCAGTTCTTC
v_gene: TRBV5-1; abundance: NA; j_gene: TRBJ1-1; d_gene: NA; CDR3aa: CASSSSDSSNTEAFF; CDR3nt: TGCGCCAGCAGCTCCTCGGACAGTTCGAACACTGAAGCTTTCTTT
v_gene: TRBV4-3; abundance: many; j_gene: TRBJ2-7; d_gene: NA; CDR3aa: CASSQRLVPYEQYF; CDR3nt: TGCGCCAGCAGCCAGAGACTAGTCCCCTACGAGCAGTACTTC
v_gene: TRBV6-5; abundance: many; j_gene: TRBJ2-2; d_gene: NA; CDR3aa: CASEGVSGGELFF; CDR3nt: TGTGCCAGCGAGGGAGTAAGCGGCGGGGAGCTGTTTTTT
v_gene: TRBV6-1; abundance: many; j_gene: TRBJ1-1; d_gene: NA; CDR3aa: CASGKGRGLGTEAFF; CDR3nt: TGTGCCAGCGGGAAGGGCAGGGGTTTGGGCACTGAAGCTTTCTTT
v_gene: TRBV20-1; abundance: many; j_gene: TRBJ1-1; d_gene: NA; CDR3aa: CSARPPGRNTEAFF; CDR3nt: TGCAGTGCTAGACCCCCGGGGCGGAACACTGAAGCTTTCTTT
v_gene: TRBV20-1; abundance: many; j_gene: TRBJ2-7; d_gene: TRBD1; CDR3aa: CSAIKGTGISYEQYF; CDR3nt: TGCAGTGCTATAAAGGGGACAGGGATCTCCTACGAGCAGTACTTC
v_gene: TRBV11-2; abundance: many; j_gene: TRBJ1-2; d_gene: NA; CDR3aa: CASSFVGGARGYTF; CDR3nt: TGTGCCAGCAGCTTCGTGGGGGGCGCTCGGGGCTACACCTTC
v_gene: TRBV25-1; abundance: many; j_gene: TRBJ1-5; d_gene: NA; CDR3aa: CASSANSNQPQHF; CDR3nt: TGTGCCAGCAGTGCTAATAGCAATCAGCCCCAGCATTTT
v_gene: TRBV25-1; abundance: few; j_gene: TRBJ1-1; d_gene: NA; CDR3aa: CASSEYGPTSEAFF; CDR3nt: TGTGCCAGCAGTGAATATGGCCCCACCAGTGAAGCTTTCTTT
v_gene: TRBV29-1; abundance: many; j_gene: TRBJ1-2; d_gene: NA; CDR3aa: CSAVKGGEYGYTF; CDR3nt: TGCAGCGCCGTGAAGGGGGGGGAGTATGGCTACACCTTC
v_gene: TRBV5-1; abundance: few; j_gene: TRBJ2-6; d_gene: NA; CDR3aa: CASSLALGPGANVLTF; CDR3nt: TGCGCCAGCAGCTTGGCCCTGGGGCCTGGGGCCAACGTCCTGACTTTC
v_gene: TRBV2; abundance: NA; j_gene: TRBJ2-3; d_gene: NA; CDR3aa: CASSKQGGDTQYF; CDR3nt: TGTGCCAGCAGTAAACAGGGGGGGGATACGCAGTATTTT
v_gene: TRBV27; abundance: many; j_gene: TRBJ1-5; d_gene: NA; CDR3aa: CASSSGRLNQPQHF; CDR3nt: TGTGCCAGCAGTTCCGGACGGTTGAATCAGCCCCAGCATTTT
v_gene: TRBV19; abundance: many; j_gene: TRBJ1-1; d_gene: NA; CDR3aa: CASSIDGGKNTEAFF; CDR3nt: TGTGCCAGTAGTATAGATGGGGGAAAGAACACTGAAGCTTTCTTT
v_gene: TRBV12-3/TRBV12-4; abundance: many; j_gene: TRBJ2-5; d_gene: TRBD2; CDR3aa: CASRHLAGGPETQYF; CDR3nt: TGTGCCAGCAGGCATCTAGCGGGAGGGCCGGAGACCCAGTACTTC
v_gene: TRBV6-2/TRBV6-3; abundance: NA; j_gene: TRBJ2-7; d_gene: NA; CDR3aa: CASSYRENGRAEQYF; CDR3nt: TGTGCCAGCAGTTACCGGGAGAATGGGCGAGCCGAGCAGTACTTC
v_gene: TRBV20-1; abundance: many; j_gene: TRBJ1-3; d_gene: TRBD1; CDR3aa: CSAKGARGISSGNTIYF; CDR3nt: TGCAGTGCTAAGGGGGCCAGAGGGATCAGCTCTGGAAACACCATATATTTT
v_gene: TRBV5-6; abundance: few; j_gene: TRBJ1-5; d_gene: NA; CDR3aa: CASSLVRPKGRDRHSNQPQHF; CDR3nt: TGTGCCAGCAGCTTGGTAAGGCCAAAGGGCCGCGACAGACATAGCAATCAGCCCCAGCATTTT
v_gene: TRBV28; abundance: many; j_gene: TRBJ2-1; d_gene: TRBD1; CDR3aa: CASSLPPPGQGYNEQFF; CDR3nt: TGTGCCAGCAGCTTACCTCCTCCGGGACAGGGGTACAATGAGCAGTTCTTC
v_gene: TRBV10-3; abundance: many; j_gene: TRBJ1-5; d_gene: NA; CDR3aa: CAISESVSAQPQHF; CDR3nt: TGTGCCATCAGTGAGTCTGTGTCGGCTCAGCCCCAGCATTTT
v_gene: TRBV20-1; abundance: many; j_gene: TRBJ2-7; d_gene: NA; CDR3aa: CSARDLSHEQYF; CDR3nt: TGCAGTGCTAGAGATCTATCTCACGAGCAGTACTTC
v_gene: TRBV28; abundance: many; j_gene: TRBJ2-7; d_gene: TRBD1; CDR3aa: CASSPDTGVTYEQYF; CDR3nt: TGTGCCAGCAGCCCGGACACAGGGGTTACCTACGAGCAGTACTTC
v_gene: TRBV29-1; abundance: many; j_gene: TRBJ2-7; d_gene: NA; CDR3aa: CSVEGPRYEQYF; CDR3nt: TGCAGCGTTGAGGGTCCTAGATACGAGCAGTACTTC
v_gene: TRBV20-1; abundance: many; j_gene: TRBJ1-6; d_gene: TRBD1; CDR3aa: CSARFGTGAYNSPLHF; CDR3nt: TGCAGTGCTCGATTCGGGACAGGGGCATATAATTCACCCCTCCACTTT
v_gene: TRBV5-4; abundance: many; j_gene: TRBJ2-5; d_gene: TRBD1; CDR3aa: CASSTGQGRETQYF; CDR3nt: TGTGCCAGCAGCACTGGACAGGGGAGAGAGACCCAGTACTTC
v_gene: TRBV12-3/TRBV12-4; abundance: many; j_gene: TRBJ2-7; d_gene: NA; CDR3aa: CASTATAYEQYF; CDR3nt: TGTGCCAGCACCGCAACAGCTTACGAGCAGTACTTC
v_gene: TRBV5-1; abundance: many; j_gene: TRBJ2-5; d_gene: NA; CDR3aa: CASSLQGSQETQYF; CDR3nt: TGCGCCAGCAGCTTGCAGGGATCCCAAGAGACCCAGTACTTC